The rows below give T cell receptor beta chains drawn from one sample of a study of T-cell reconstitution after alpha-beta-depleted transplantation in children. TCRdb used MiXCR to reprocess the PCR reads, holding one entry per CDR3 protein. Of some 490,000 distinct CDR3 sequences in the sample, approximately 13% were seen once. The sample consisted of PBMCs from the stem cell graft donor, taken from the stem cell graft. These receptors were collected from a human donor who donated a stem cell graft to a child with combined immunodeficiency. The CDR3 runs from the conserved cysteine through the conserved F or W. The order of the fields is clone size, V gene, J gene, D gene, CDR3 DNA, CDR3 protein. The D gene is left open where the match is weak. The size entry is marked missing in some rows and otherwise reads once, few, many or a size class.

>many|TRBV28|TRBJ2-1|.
TGTGCCAGCAGTTCTCCGACTGGAAGCTCCTACAATGAGCAGTTCTTC
CASSSPTGSSYNEQFF
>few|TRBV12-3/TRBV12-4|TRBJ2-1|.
TGTGCCAGCAGTTTAGTGGACAACTCCTACAATGAGCAGTTCTTC
CASSLVDNSYNEQFF
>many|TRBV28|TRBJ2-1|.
TGTGCCAGCAGTTCCCCGACAGGGAGGGGCGATGAGCAGTTCTTC
CASSSPTGRGDEQFF
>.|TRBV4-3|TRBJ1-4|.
.
CASSQGQGAGANEKLFFF
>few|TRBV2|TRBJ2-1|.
TGTGCCAGCAGCGAAGGGGAGCCAGGGAGACGGTTCTTC
CASSEGEPGRRFF
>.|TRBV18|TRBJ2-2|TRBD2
TGTGCCAGCGCCCCAGGAGGCGGGGGAAACACCGGGGAGCTGTTTTTT
CASAPGGGGNTGELFF
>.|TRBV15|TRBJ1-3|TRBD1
TGTGCCACCAGCAGGACAGGGGACGGAGCCATATATTTT
CATSRTGDGAIYF
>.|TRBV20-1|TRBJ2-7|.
TGCAGTGCCCAAGGAGGCGGCACCTACGAGCAGTACTTC
CSAQGGGTYEQYF
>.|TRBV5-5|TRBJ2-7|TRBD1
TGTGCCAGCAGCTTCTCGGGACAGGCAACCTACGAGCAGTACTTC
CASSFSGQATYEQYF
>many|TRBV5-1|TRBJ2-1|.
TGCGCCAGCAGCTTAGACGTTCAGGGGTACAATGAGCAGTTCTTC
CASSLDVQGYNEQFF
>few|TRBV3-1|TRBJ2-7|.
TGTGCCAGCAGCCAAGTGGTTGGTGGGTTCGACGAGCAGTACTTC
CASSQVVGGFDEQYF
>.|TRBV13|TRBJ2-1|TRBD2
TGTGCCAGCAGCCCGACCCCAGCGGGGGGGCCTCACAATGAGCAGTTCTTC
CASSPTPAGGPHNEQFF